Sequencing of this T cell receptor beta chain was carried out in a study of blood T cell repertoires in COVID-19. The overall study: Whether acute or convalescent, the COVID-19 samples came from the United States, Italy and Spain. T cells, B-cell-depleted T cells, or PBMCs supplied cDNA or gDNA.

Original analysis: Amplified reference gene primers provided the basis for estimating nucleated cell counts. Libraries were prepared by immunoSEQ multiplex PCR; TCRdb keeps only in-frame clonotypes and omits some of them. The DNA gave D and trimming, while V, J and clone size come from that table. The sample carries fewer than 130,000 clones, approximately 79% recorded once. The CDR3 is 13 amino acids. Germline V gene sequence: CDR1 LGHDT, CDR2 YNNKEL (reference sequence). V was shortened by 6 bases and J by 7 bases, with 15 bases between the two germline ends. This TCR was recovered from a man between 70 and 80 years old with active or convalescent COVID-19. Sample: peripheral blood. The V and J genes are TRBV3-1 (or the pseudogene TRBV3-2) and TRBJ1-1, with D tentatively TRBD1 (5 bases). This CDR3 is CASRLFREGEAFF. The CDR3 DNA reads TGTGCCAGCAGACTGTTCAGGGAGGGTGAAGCTTTCTTT.